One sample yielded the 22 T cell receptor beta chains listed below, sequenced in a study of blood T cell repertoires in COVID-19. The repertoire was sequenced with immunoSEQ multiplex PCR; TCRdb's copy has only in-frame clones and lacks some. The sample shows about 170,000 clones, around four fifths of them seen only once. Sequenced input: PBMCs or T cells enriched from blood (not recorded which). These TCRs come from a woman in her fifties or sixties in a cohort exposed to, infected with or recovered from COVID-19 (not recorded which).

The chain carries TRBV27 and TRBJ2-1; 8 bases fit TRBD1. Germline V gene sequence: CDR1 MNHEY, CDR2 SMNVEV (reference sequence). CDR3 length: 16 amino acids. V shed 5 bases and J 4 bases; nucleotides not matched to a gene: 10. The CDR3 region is CASSHPGTGTYNEQFF. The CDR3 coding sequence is TGTGCCAGCAGTCACCCGGGGACAGGCACATACAATGAGCAGTTCTTC.

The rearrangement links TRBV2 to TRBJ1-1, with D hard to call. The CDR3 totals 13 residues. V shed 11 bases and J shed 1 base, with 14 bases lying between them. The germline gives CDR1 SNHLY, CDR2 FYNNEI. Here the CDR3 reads CAASPGRNTEAFF. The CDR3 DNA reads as TGTGCCGCGTCCCCGGGGAGGAACACTGAAGCTTTCTTT.

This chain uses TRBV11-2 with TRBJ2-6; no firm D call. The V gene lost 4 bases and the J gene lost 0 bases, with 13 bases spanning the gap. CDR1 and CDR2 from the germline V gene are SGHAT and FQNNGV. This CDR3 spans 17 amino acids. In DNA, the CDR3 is TGTGCCAGCAGCTCCACGTTTGGCAGCTCTGGGGCCAACGTCCTGACTTTC. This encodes CASSSTFGSSGANVLTF.

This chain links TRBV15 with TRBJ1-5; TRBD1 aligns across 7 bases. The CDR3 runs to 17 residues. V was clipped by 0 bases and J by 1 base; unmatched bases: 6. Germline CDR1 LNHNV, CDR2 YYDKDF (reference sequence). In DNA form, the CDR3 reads TGTGCCACCAGCAGAGATATTGGACAGGTCAGCAATCAGCCCCAGCATTTT. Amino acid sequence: CATSRDIGQVSNQPQHF.

CDR3 loop: CASSQDLGGRETQYF. CDR3 sequence (DNA): TGTGCCAGCAGCCAAGATCTCGGAGGGCGAGAGACCCAGTACTTC. The chain is built from TRBV14 and TRBJ2-5; D is perhaps TRBD2 (6 bases). V lost 0 bases to trimming and J lost 4 bases, with 12 bases between them. The germline gives CDR1 SGHDN, CDR2 FVKESK. This CDR3 region has 15 residues. Full variable domain (rest looked up from reference TRBV14 and TRBJ2-5): EAGVTQFPSHSVIEKGQTVTLRCDPISGHDNLYWYRRVMGKEIKFLLHFVKESKQDESGMPNNRFLAERTGGTYSTLKVQPAELEDSGVYFCASSQDLGGRETQYFGPGTRLLVL.

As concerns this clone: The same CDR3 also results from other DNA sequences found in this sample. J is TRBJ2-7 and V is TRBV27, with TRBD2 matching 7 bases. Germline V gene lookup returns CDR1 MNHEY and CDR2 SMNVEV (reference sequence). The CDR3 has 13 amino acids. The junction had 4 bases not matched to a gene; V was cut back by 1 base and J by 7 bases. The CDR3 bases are TGTGCCAGCAGTTTATGGGGGGGGAGAGAGCAGTACTTC. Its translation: CASSLWGGREQYF.

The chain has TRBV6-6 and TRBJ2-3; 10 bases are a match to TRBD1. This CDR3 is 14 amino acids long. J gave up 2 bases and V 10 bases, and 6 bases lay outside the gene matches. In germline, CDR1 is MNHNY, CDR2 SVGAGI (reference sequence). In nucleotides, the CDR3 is TGTGCCACTGGGACAGGGGCAAACACAGATACGCAGTATTTT. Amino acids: CATGTGANTDTQYF.

In nucleotides, the CDR3 is TGTGCCAGCAGCTTAGCTGAGGCCGCGCAGGGAAAACTGTTTTTT. Its protein product is CASSLAEAAQGKLFF. The chain couples TRBV7-2 to TRBJ1-4, with D maybe TRBD1 (5 bases). V lost 0 bases and J 10 bases, leaving 15 bases between the germline ends. In germline, CDR1 is SGHTA, CDR2 FQGNSA. The CDR3 totals 15 residues.

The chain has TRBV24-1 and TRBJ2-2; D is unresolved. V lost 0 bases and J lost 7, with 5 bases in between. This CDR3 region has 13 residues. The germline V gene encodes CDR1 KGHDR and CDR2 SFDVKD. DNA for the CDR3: TGTGCCACCAGTGATTTGGAGCTCGGGGAGCTGTTTTTT. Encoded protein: CATSDLELGELFF.

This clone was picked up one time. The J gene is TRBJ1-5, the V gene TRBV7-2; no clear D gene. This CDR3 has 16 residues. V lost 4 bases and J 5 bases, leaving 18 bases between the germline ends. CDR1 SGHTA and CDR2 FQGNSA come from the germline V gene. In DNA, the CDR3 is TGTGCCAGCAGCTCCTCTATAAACCGGGGTTATCAGCCCCAGCATTTT. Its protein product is CASSSSINRGYQPQHF.

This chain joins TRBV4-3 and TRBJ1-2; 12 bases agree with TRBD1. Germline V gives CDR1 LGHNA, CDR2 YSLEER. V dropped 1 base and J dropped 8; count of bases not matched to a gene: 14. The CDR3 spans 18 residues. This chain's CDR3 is CASSQGPGQGAGSVGYTF. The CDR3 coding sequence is TGCGCCAGCAGCCAAGGGCCGGGACAGGGGGCCGGATCTGTGGGCTACACCTTC.

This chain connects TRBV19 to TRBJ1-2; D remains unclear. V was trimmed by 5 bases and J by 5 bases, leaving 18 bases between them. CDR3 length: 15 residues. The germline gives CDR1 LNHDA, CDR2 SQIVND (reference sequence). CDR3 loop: CASSRGIGREYGYTF. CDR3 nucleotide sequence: TGTGCCAGTAGTCGAGGGATAGGGAGGGAATATGGCTACACCTTC.

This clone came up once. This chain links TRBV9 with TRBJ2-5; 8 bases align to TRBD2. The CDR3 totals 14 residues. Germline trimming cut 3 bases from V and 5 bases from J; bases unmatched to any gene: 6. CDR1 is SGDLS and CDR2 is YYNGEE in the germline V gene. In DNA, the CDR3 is TGTGCCAGCAGCGCTACGACGGGAGGGGAGACCCAGTACTTC. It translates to CASSATTGGETQYF.

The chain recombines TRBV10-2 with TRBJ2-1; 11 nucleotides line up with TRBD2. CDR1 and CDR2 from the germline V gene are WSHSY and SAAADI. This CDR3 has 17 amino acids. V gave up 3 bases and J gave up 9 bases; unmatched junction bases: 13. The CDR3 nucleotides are TGCGCCAGCAGTGAATGGTTGGTTAGCGGGGGGGCGGGTGAGCAGTTCTTC. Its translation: CASSEWLVSGGAGEQFF.

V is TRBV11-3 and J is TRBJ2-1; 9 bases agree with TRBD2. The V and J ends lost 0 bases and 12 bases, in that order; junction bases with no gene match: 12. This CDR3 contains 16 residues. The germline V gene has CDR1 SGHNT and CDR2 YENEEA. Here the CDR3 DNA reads TGTGCCAGCAGCTTAGATGGAGGGACTAGCCCCGGGCGGCAGTTCTTC. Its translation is CASSLDGGTSPGRQFF.

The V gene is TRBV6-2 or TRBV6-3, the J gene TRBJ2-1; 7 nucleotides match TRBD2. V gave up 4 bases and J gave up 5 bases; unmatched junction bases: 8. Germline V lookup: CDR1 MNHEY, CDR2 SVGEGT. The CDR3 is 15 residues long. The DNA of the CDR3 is TGTGCCAGCAGTTGGGAGGGGCGGGATAACAATGAGCAGTTCTTC. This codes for CASSWEGRDNNEQFF.

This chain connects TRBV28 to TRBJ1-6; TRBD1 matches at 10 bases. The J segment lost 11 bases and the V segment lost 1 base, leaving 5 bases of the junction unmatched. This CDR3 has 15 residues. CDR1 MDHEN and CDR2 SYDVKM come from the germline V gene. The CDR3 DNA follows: TGTGCCAGCAGTTTATCGACAGGGGGCTATACACCCCTCCACTTT. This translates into CASSLSTGGYTPLHF.

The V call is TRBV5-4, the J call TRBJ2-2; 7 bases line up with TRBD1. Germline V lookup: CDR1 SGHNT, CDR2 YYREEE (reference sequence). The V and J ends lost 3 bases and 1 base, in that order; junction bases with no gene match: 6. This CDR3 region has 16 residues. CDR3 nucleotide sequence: TGTGCCAGCAGCTCTATGGACAGGCGGAACACCGGGGAGCTGTTTTTT. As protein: CASSSMDRRNTGELFF.

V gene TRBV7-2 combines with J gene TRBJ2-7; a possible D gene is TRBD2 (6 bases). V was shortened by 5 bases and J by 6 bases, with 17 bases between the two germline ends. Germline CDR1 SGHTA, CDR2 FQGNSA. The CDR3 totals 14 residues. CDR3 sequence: CASSPLASESEQYF. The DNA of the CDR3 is TGTGCCAGCAGCCCGCTAGCGTCCGAGAGCGAGCAGTACTTC.

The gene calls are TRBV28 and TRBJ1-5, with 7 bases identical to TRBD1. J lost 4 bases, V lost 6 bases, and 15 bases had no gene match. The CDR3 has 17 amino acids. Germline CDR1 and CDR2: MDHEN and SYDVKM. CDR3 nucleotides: TGTGCCAGCAGGCCTAGCCTGACAGGGTACGGTAATCAGCCCCAGCATTTT. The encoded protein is CASRPSLTGYGNQPQHF.

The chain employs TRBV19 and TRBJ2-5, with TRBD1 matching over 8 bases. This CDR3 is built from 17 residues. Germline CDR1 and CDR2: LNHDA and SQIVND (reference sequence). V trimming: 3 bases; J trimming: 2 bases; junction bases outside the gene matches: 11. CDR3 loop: CASSIWPGTGIQETQYF. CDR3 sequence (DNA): TGTGCCAGTAGTATTTGGCCCGGGACAGGCATACAAGAGACCCAGTACTTC.

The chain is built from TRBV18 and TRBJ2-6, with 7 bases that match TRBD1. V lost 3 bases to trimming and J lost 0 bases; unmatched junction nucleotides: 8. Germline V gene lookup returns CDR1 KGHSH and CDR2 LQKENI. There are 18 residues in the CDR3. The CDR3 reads CASSPKGTVNSGANVLTF. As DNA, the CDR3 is TGTGCCAGCTCACCTAAGGGGACAGTTAACTCTGGGGCCAACGTCCTGACTTTC.